This T cell receptor (beta chain) was recorded in a study of T cells in Graves' hyperthyroidism and ophthalmopathy (dated by TCRdb to between 2018 and 2021). Concerning the study at large: Peripheral blood samples were taken at initial diagnosis, before any treatment was given. TCR Vbeta CDR3 sequencing of 140 or so peripheral blood samples (over 40 ophthalmopathy, 75 hyperthyroidism and roughly 17 progressor patients) is reported in the paper. To identify TCR V-J signatures that set the groups apart, the researchers used a discovery cohort of about a hundred patients, made up of about 44 with Graves' ophthalmopathy and 57 with stable Graves' hyperthyroidism. The approximately 100 discovery patients were randomly divided into training and test sets at a 7:3 ratio. Prospective prediction of ophthalmopathy was tested in an independent validation cohort consisting of some 18 hyperthyroidism patients and around 17 patients who later progressed to ophthalmopathy. After blood sampling, hyperthyroidism patients were treated with methimazole at a starting dose of 30 mg daily, and ophthalmopathy patients were treated with high-dose intravenous methylprednisolone. Thyroid tissue and blood T-cell repertoires from six Graves' hyperthyroidism patients were also compared in the study. Points the paper makes about the study in general: Sample size was not statistically predetermined, and investigators were not blinded to group allocation. Most expanded thyroid clonotypes (frequency above 0.001) were also found in blood, which suggests that blood repertoires may mirror thyroid immune responses. In validation, the model predicted progression to ophthalmopathy a median of approximately 6.3 months before onset, with about 71% sensitivity and roughly 79% specificity. A model built on a 13 V-J signature distinguished ophthalmopathy from stable hyperthyroidism, reaching around 87% sensitivity and about 81% specificity in cross-validation and 80%/75% in testing.

Per the germline V gene, MNHEY is the CDR1 and SVGEGT is the CDR2. Trimming takes 2 bases from V and 4 bases from J, and the germline ends sit 6 bases apart. The CDR3 sequence holds 13 residues, the cysteine and phenylalanine included. Only the CDR3 region is kept as DNA, spanning 39 bases read in frame from base 1. As regards this clonotype: The specificity of this receptor is unknown. Per-base qualities were not stored, and no clone one base away is much larger.

Stable Graves' hyperthyroidism was defined as no progression to ophthalmopathy during 18 months of follow-up. Hyperthyroidism patients were aged 18 to 65 years and newly diagnosed, with disease duration of less than 2 months. Any patient with an uncontrolled infection, another autoimmune disease, pregnancy or lactation was excluded. Diagnoses relied on clinical symptoms, serum thyroxine and TRAb, thyroid ultrasound and orbital computed tomography. Ficoll-Paque density gradient centrifugation was used to isolate PBMCs from approximately 10 ml of fresh peripheral blood. Total RNA was extracted using Trizol reagent, and RNA quality was assessed on an Agilent 2100 Bioanalyzer. TCR beta CDR3 regions were amplified from RNA transcripts. The TCR CDR3 was subjected to a first round of RT-PCR using the HTBI primer set and the Qiagen OneStep RT-PCR kit. Libraries were constructed in a second round of multiplex PCR, after which size selection and purification were performed. The libraries were sequenced on an Illumina HiSeq2000 using paired-end 100 bp reads. Per the source publication's procedure: Raw data were processed with SOAPnuke, discarding reads with adapters, uncalled bases, mean Phred below 15, or no exact constant-primer or identifier match. High-quality paired reads were merged with COPE v1.2.5, and unique nucleotide sequences were defined as clonotypes. MiTCR v1.1 was used to align the clonotypes against IMGT TRBV, TRBD and TRBJ reference segments. Only V-J combinations with frequency above 0.0001, covering approximately 99% of repertoires, were analysed. A TCS score was defined as the ratio of F50 (clonal expansion) to E x V (chaos), with BLOSUM62-based TCRdist applied between CDR3 peptides within each V-J. Welch's t-statistics and random forest reduced some 510 V-J features to 13, which were used in a naive Bayes classifier (R e1071). TCRdb reworked the public reads: Q25 trimming with fastp, MiXCR clone assembly, productive beta chains retained. Every CDR3 protein is listed once, alongside the most common genes and DNA of its rows. These V and J calls are TCRdb output, not the study's own analysis. This sample holds about 360,000 distinct CDR3 sequences; about 13% were observed only once. The ten largest clones add up to roughly 9.2% of the sample.

What was sequenced was blood. The receptor comes from a woman younger than 30 with Graves' hyperthyroidism. The rearrangement joined TRBV6-2 or TRBV6-3 to TRBJ1-5; too little of a D gene remains to name it. The bases read TGTGCCAGCAGTTACCCGGGTAATCAGCCCCAGCATTTT. Protein translation: CASSYPGNQPQHF.